This TCR beta chain was documented in a study of blood T cells in healthy people across ages. The CDR3 contains 15 residues. V lost 5 bases and J lost 7, with 15 bases in between. The germline gives CDR1 SGHTA, CDR2 FQGTGA. Roughly 9.8 milliliters of peripheral blood were drawn from each donor. Each sample used at least 7 million PBMCs. The use of a sample-barcoded 5' primer and a J-beta primer mix characterized a second PCR of roughly 7 to 11 cycles. Each sample yielded at least 3 million CDR3-containing paired-end reads. MiXCR, applied by TCRdb to the 5' RACE reads, yields one record per CDR3 protein. The table lists about 800,000 distinct CDR3 sequences, roughly 64% of them singletons.

This receptor was identified in a man aged 30 to 45 in good health. The rearrangement uses TRBV7-3 and TRBJ1-6; D unresolved. The sample was blood. For the CDR3, the DNA is TGTGCCAGCAGCCAGACCGTCGACGGGAATTCACCCCTCCACTTT. Protein product: CASSQTVDGNSPLHF.